Each of the 13 T cell receptor beta chains below was sequenced from the same sample in a study of OX40 agonist ivuxolimab in advanced cancers. Measured with immunoSEQ multiplex PCR; TCRdb has only the in-frame clones, and not every one. The sample lists tens of thousands of clones; approximately 93% were seen once. This specimen was CD4+ or CD8+ T cells sorted from blood, taken in a trial of the OX40 agonist ivuxolimab. The receptor set was obtained from an adult with an advanced solid tumor such as melanoma, head and neck, liver or kidney cancer.

The chain uses TRBV6-6 and TRBJ1-2, with a weak D call TRBD1 (6 bases). Trimming shortened V by 2 bases and J by 5 bases, and 9 bases separated the two germline ends. CDR1 is MNHNY and CDR2 is SVGAGI in the germline V gene (reference sequence). This CDR3 spans 13 amino acids. The CDR3 loop reads CASSYLQGYGYTF. As DNA, the CDR3 is TGTGCCAGCAGTTACCTACAGGGTTATGGCTACACCTTC.

This rearrangement joins TRBV19 to TRBJ1-2, with D maybe TRBD1 (6 bases). Trimming took 4 bases from V and 0 from J, leaving 12 bases between them. The CDR3 has 15 amino acids. Germline values: CDR1 LNHDA, CDR2 SQIVND (reference sequence). The CDR3 DNA follows: TGTGCCAGTAGTACCAGGACAGATGCTAACTATGGCTACACCTTC. This sequence encodes CASSTRTDANYGYTF.

In its sample, this clone was seen once. The chain combines TRBV7-6 with TRBJ2-1; 9 positions agree with TRBD1. Per the germline V gene, CDR1 is SGHVS and CDR2 is FNYEAQ. The CDR3 is 19 residues long. Trimming cost V 3 bases and J 1 base; bases outside gene matches: 13. The CDR3 is CASSFSLNRGRRSYNEQFF. CDR3 sequence (DNA): TGTGCCAGCAGCTTTAGCCTGAACAGGGGGCGAAGATCCTACAATGAGCAGTTCTTC.

This chain joins TRBV7-2 and TRBJ2-5; 11 positions agree with TRBD2. Unmatched junction bases numbered 4, after V lost 2 bases and J lost 2 bases. The CDR3 is 16 residues long. Germline lookup yields CDR1 SGHTA and CDR2 FQGNSA. The CDR3 sequence: CASSLLAGGFQETQYF. For the CDR3, the DNA is TGTGCCAGCAGCTTACTAGCGGGGGGCTTTCAAGAGACCCAGTACTTC.

V gene TRBV5-1 combines with J gene TRBJ2-1; TRBD1 matches at 10 bases. The CDR3 spans 16 residues. V was clipped by 3 bases and J by 7 bases; unmatched bases: 10. Germline V gene sequence: CDR1 SGHRS, CDR2 YFSETQ. The chain's CDR3 is CASSSDLGQGWNEQFF. The CDR3 DNA reads TGCGCCAGCAGCTCCGACCTGGGACAGGGGTGGAATGAGCAGTTCTTC.

This clone was seen once. V and J are TRBV6-1 and TRBJ1-5; 8 nucleotides agree with TRBD1. Looked up from germline, CDR1 is MNHNS and CDR2 is SASEGT. J was trimmed by 0 bases and V by 2 bases; bases with no gene match: 3. This CDR3 has 16 amino acids. DNA of the CDR3: TGTGCCAGCAGTGAAAGGGACAGGTATAGCAATCAGCCCCAGCATTTT. Translated, it gives CASSERDRYSNQPQHF.

This rearrangement joins TRBV10-3 to TRBJ2-7; no definite D call. The CDR3 runs 13 residues. Per the germline V gene, CDR1 is ENHRY and CDR2 is SYGVKD. V was trimmed by 1 base and J by 4 bases, leaving 8 bases between them. The CDR3 spells CAISELGIYEQYF. The CDR3, as DNA: TGTGCCATCAGTGAGTTAGGGATTTACGAGCAGTACTTC.

This rearrangement joins TRBV10-3 to TRBJ2-2, with D perhaps assigned TRBD1 or TRBD2 (6 bases each). This CDR3 is 14 amino acids long. Germline CDR1 is ENHRY and CDR2 is SYGVKD. Trimming took 11 bases from V and 1 from J, leaving 14 bases between them. The chain's CDR3 is CASKRGENTGELFF. CDR3 nucleotides: TGTGCCTCTAAAAGGGGGGAGAACACCGGGGAGCTGTTTTTT.

This chain links TRBV7-2 with TRBJ2-5, with a tentative D call TRBD2 (6 bases). The J call may not be correct, given that the DNA end is closer to TRBJ2-7. CDR3 length: 14 amino acids. CDR1 is SGHTA, CDR2 FQGNSA, per germline. The CDR3 reads CASRLGGVDYEQYF. The CDR3 DNA sequence: TGTGCCAGCAGACTAGGAGGGGTAGACTACGAGCAGTACTTC.

The chain combines TRBV11-3 with TRBJ2-3; TRBD2 matches at 7 bases. The V gene's germline CDR1 is SGHNT and CDR2 YENEEA. J gave up 4 bases and V 5 bases, and 12 bases lay outside the gene matches. CDR3 length: 16 amino acids. The CDR3 reads CASSAQDRSGPDTQYF. The DNA for the CDR3 is TGTGCCAGCAGCGCCCAGGATCGTAGCGGGCCAGATACGCAGTATTTT.

The chain carries TRBV2 and TRBJ2-1; D is unclear. From germline, CDR1 is SNHLY and CDR2 FYNNEI. Trimming shortened V by 4 bases and J by 3 bases, and 13 bases separated the two germline ends. This CDR3 is 15 amino acids long. The CDR3, as DNA: TGTGCCAGCAGTGGGGTGAAGGGCTTCTACAATGAGCAGTTCTTC. Protein sequence: CASSGVKGFYNEQFF.

V usage is TRBV27 and J usage is TRBJ2-1, with D unresolved. The CDR3 length is 15 residues. Germline CDR1 MNHEY, CDR2 SMNVEV (reference sequence). Trimming shortened V by 4 bases and J by 4 bases, and 14 bases separated the two germline ends. The CDR3 sequence: CASSSPESGYNEQFF. The CDR3 nucleotides are TGTGCCAGCAGTTCCCCTGAGTCAGGATACAATGAGCAGTTCTTC.

The genes are TRBV2 and TRBJ2-7, with 9 bases lining up with TRBD2. Germline lookup yields CDR1 SNHLY and CDR2 FYNNEI. The CDR3 is made up of 15 amino acids. Losses at the gene ends were 6 bases for V and 2 bases for J; bases not matched to a gene: 8. The CDR3 DNA reads TGTGCCAGCAGAAGTACTAGCGGGCATACCTACGAGCAGTACTTC. The encoded protein is CASRSTSGHTYEQYF.